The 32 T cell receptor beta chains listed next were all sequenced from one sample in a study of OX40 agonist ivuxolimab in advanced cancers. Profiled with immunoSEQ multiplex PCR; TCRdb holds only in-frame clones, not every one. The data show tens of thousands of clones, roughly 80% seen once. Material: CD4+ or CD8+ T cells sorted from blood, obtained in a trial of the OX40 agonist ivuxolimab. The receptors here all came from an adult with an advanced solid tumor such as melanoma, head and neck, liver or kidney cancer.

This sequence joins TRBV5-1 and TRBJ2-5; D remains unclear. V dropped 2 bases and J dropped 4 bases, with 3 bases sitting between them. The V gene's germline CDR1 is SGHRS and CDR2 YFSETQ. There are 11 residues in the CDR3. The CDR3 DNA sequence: TGCGCCAGCAGCTTAAGAGAGACCCAGTACTTC. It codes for CASSLRETQYF.

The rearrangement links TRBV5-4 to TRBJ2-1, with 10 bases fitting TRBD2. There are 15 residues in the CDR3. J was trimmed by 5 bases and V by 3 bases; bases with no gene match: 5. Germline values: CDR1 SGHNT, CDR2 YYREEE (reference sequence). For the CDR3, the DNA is TGTGCCAGCAGCTCACAGCGGGGGGGAAACAATGAGCAGTTCTTC. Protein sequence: CASSSQRGGNNEQFF.

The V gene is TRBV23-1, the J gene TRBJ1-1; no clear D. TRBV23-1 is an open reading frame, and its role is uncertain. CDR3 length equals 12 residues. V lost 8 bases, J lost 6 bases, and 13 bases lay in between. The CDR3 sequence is CASPTRPPEAFF. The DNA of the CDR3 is TGCGCCAGCCCCACCCGTCCACCTGAAGCTTTCTTT.

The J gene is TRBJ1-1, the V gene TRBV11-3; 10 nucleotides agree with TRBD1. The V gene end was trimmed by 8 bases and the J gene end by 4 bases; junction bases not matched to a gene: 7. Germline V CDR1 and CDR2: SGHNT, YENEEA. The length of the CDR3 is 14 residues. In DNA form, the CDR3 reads TGTGCCAGCGGGACAGGGGAAGTGGGCACTGAAGCTTTCTTT. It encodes CASGTGEVGTEAFF.

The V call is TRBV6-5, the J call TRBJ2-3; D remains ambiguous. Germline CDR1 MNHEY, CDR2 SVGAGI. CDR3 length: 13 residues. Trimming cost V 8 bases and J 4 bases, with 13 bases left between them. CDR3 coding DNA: TGTGCCAGCCGGGCCCTAGGCGCAGATACGCAGTATTTT. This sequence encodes CASRALGADTQYF.

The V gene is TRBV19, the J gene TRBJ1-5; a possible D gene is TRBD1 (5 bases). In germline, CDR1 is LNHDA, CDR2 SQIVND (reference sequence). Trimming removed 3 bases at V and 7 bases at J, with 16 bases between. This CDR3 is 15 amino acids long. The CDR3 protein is CASSILAGGGQPQHF. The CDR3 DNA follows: TGTGCCAGTAGTATTCTGGCAGGCGGGGGACAGCCCCAGCATTTT.

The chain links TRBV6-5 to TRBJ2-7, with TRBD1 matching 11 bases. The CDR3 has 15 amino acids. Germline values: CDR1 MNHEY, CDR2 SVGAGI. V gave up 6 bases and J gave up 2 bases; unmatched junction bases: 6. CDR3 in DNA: TGTGCCAGCAGCAACAGGGACAGGGGGACCTACGAGCAGTACTTC. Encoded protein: CASSNRDRGTYEQYF.

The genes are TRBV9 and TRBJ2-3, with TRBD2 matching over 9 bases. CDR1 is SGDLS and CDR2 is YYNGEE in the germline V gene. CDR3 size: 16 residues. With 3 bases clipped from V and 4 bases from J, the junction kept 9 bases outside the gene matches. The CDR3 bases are TGTGCCAGCAGCGCTAGCGGGGCGATTCACCCAGATACGCAGTATTTT. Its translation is CASSASGAIHPDTQYF.

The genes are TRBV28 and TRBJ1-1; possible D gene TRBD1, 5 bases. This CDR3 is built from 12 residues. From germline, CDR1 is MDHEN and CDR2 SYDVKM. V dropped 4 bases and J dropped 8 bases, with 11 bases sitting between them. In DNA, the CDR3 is TGTGCCAGCAGTTCATCCCGGGACGAAGCTTTCTTT. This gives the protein CASSSSRDEAFF.

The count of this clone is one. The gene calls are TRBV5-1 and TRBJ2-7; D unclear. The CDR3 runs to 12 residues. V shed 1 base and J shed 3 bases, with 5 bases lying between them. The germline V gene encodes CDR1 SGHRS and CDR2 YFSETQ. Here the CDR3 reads CASSLSNYEQYF. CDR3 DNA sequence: TGCGCCAGCAGCTTGTCGAACTACGAGCAGTACTTC.

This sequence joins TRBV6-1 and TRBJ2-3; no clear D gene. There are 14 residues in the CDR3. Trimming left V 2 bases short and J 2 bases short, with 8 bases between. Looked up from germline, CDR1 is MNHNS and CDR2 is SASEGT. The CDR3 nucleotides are TGTGCCAGCAGTGAAAGAAGTTACACAGATACGCAGTATTTT. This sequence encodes CASSERSYTDTQYF.

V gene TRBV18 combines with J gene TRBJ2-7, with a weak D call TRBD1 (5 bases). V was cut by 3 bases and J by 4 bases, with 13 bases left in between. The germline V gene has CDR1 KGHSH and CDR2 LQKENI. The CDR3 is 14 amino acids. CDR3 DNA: TGTGCCAGCTCACCCCTGGTCGACAGTTACGAGCAGTACTTC. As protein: CASSPLVDSYEQYF.

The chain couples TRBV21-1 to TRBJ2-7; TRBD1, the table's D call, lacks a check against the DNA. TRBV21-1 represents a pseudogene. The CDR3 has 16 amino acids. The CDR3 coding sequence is TGTGCCAGCAGCAAAGCGCGGACAGGGGGCAGAGACGAGCAGTACTTC. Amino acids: CASSKARTGGRDEQYF.

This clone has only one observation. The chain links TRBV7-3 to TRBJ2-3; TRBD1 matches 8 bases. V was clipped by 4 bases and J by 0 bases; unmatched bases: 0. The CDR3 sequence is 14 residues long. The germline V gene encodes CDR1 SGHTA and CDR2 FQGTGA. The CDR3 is CASSYRGSTDTQYF. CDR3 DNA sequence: TGTGCCAGCAGCTACAGGGGGAGCACAGATACGCAGTATTTT.

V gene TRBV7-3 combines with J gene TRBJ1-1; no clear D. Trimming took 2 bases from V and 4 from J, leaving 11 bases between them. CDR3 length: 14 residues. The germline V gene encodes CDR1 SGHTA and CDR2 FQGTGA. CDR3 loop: CASSLGPGSTEAFF. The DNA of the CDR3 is TGTGCCAGCAGCTTAGGACCGGGGAGCACTGAAGCTTTCTTT.

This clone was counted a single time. CDR3 nucleotide sequence: TGTGCCAGCAGTGAAGTACCGGGACTAGGGGCCAATGAGCAGTTCTTC. Translating gives CASSEVPGLGANEQFF. The chain recombines TRBV6-1 with TRBJ2-1, with TRBD2 matching over 8 bases. The CDR3 has 16 residues. Germline V gene sequence: CDR1 MNHNS, CDR2 SASEGT. With 1 base clipped from V and 6 bases from J, the junction kept 8 bases outside the gene matches.

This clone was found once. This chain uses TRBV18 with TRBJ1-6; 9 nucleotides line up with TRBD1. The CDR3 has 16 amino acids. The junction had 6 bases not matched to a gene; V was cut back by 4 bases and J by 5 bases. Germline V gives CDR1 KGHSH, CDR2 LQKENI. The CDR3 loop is CASSHVDRGNNSPLHF. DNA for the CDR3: TGTGCCAGCTCACACGTTGACAGGGGGAATAATTCACCCCTCCACTTT.

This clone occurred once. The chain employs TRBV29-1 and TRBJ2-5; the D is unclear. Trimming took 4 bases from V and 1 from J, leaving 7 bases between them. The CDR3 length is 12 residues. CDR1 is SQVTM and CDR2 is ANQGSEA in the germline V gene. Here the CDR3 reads CSVVVGQETQYF. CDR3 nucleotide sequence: TGCAGCGTTGTAGTGGGCCAAGAGACCCAGTACTTC.

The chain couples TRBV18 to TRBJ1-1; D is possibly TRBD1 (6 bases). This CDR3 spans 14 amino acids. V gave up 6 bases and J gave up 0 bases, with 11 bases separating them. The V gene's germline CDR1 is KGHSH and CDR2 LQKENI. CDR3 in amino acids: CASSFGTLNTEAFF. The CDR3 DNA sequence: TGTGCCAGCTCCTTCGGGACATTGAACACTGAAGCTTTCTTT.

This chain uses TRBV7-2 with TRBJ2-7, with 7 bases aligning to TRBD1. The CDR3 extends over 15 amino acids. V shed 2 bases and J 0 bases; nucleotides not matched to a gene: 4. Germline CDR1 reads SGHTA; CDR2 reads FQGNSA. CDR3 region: CASSLTGTVSYEQYF. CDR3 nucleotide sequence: TGTGCCAGCAGCTTAACCGGGACAGTCTCCTACGAGCAGTACTTC.

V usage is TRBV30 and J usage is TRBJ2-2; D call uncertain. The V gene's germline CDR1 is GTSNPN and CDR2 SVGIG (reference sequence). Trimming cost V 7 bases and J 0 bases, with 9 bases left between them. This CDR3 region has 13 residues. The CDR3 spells CALQLTNTGELFF. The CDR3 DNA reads TGTGCCTTACAACTTACGAACACCGGGGAGCTGTTTTTT.

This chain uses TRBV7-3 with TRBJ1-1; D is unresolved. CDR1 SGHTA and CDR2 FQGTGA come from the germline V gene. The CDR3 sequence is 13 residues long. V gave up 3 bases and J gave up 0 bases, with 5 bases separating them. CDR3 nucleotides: TGTGCCAGCAGCTTGTCAGTGAACACTGAAGCTTTCTTT. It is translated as CASSLSVNTEAFF. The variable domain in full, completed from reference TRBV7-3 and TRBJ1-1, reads GAGVSQTPSNKVTEKGKYVELRCDPISGHTALYWYRQSLGQGPEFLIYFQGTGAADDSGLPNDRFFAVRPEGSVSTLKIQRTERGDSAVYLCASSLSVNTEAFFGQGTRLTVV.

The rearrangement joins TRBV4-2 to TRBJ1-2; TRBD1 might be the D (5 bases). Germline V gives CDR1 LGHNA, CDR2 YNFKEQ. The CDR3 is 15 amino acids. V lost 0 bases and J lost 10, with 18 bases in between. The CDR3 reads CASSQDFIDSLVYTF. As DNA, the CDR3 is TGTGCCAGCAGCCAAGATTTCATCGACAGTTTAGTCTACACCTTC.

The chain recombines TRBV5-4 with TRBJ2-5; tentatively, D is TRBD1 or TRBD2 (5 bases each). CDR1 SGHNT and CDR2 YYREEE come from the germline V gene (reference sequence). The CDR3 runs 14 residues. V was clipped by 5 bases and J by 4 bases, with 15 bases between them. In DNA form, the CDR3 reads TGTGCCAGCAGGGGTGACGGGACGGGAGAGACCCAGTACTTC. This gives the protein CASRGDGTGETQYF.

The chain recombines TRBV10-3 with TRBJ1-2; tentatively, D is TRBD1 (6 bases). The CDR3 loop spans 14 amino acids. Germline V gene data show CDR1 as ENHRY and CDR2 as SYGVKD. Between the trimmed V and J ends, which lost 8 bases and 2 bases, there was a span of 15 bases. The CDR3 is CAIAGGQQNYGYTF. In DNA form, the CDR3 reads TGTGCCATCGCGGGTGGACAGCAAAACTATGGCTACACCTTC.

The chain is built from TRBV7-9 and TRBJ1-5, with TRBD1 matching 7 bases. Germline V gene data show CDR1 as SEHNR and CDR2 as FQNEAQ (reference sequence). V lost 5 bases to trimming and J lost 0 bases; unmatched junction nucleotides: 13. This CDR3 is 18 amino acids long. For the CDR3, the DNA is TGTGCCAGCAGCCCCGGGACAGTATTACAATATAGCAATCAGCCCCAGCATTTT. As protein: CASSPGTVLQYSNQPQHF.

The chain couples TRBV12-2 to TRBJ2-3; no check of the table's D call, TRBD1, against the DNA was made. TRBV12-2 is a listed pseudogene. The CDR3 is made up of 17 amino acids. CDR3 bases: TGTGCAAGTCGCTCTCCGCCGTGGCAGGGGGCTGAAGATACGCAGTATTTT. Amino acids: CASRSPPWQGAEDTQYF.

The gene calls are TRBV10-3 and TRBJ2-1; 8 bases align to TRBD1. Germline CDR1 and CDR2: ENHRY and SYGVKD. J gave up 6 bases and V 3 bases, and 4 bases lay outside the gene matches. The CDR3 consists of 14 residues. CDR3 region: CAISDGQGGNEQFF. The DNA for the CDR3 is TGTGCCATCAGTGACGGACAGGGAGGCAATGAGCAGTTCTTC.

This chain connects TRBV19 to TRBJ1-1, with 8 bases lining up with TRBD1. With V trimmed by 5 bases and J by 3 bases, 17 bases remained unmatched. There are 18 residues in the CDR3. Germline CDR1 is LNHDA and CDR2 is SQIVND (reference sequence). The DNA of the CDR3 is TGTGCCAGTAGTCTACCTACCGGGACAGGCTTTGTGGACACTGAAGCTTTCTTT. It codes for CASSLPTGTGFVDTEAFF.

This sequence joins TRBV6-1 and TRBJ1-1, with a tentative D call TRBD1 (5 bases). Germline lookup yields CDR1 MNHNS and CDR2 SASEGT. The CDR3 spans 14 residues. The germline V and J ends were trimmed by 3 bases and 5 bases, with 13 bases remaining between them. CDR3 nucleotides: TGTGCCAGCAGTGATCCAGGGCTTAGTACTGAAGCTTTCTTT. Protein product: CASSDPGLSTEAFF.

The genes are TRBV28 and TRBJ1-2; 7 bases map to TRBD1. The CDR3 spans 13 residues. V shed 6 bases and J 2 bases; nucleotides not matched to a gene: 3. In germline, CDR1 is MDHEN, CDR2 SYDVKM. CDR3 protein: CASSAQGNYGYTF. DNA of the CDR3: TGTGCCAGCAGCGCACAGGGGAACTATGGCTACACCTTC.

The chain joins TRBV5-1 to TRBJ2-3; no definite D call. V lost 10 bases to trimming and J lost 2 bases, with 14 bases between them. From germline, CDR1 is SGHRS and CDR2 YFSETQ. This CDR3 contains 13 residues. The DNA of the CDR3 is TGCGCCGCCAAGGAGCCGGCCACAGATACGCAGTATTTT. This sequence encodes CAAKEPATDTQYF.